This entry concerns a single T cell receptor (beta chain). The antigen is not known. The data were taken from a study of shared clonotypes between healthy human individuals. Regarding the study as a whole: It was the few donors that limited the genetic and exposure-history diversity represented.

The V gene end was trimmed by 3 bases and the J gene end by 4 bases; junction bases not matched to a gene: 2. The CDR3 totals 14 residues. The germline gives CDR1 SGHDN, CDR2 FVKESK. Produced via immunoSEQ multiplex PCR; TCRdb's table is partial and in-frame only. The sample contains about 510,000 clones, 75% to 80% of which appear only once. This TCR derives from a middle-aged woman in good health. Some clones in this sample may be carry-over from other donors' samples. Sequencing was performed on PBMCs. The chain combines TRBV14 with TRBJ2-1; 8 nucleotides align to TRBD2. CDR3 DNA: TGTGCCAGCAGCCACCTAGCGGGTTACAATGAGCAGTTCTTC. Translated, it gives CASSHLAGYNEQFF.